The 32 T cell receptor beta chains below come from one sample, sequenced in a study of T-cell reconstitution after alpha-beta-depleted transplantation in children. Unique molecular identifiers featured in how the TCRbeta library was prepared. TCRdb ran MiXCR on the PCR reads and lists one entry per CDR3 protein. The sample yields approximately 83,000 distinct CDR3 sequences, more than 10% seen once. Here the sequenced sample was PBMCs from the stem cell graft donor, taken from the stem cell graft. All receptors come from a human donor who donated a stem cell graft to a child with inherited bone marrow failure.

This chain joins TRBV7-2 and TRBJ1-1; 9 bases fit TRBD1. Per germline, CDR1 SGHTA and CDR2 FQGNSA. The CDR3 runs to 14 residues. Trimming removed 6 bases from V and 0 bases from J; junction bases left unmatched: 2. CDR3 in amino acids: CASRGQGLNTEAFF. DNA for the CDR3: TGTGCCAGCAGAGGACAGGGGCTGAACACTGAAGCTTTCTTT.

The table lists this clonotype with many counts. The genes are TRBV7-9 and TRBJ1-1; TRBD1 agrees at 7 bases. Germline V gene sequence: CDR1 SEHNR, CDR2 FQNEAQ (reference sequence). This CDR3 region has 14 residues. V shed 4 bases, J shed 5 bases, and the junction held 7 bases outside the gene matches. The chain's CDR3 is CASSSGGRRTEAFF. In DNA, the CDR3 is TGTGCCAGCAGCTCAGGGGGACGGCGGACTGAAGCTTTCTTT.

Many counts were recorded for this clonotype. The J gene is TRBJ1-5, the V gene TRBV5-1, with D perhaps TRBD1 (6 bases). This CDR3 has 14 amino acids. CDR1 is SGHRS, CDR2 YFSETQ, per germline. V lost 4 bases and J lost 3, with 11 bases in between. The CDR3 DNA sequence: TGCGCCAGCAGCCCGGGACACCTCAATCAGCCCCAGCATTTT. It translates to CASSPGHLNQPQHF.

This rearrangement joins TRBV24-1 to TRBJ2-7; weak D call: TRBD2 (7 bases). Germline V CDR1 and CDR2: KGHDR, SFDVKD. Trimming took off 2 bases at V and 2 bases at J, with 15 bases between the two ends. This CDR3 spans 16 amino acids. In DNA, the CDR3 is TGTGCCACCAGTGATTCAGGCGGGGGCAGACCCTACGAGCAGTACTTC. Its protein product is CATSDSGGGRPYEQYF.

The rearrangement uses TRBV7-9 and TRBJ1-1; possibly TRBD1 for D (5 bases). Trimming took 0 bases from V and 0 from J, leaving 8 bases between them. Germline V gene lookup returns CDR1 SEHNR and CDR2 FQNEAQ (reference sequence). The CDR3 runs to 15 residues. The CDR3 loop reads CASSLATAMNTEAFF. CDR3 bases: TGTGCCAGCAGCTTAGCGACAGCCATGAACACTGAAGCTTTCTTT. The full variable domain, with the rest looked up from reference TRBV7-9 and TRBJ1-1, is DTGVSQNPRHKITKRGQNVTFRCDPISEHNRLYWYRQTLGQGPEFLTYFQNEAQLEKSRLLSDRFSAERPKGSFSTLEIQRTEQGDSAMYLCASSLATAMNTEAFFGQGTRLTVV.

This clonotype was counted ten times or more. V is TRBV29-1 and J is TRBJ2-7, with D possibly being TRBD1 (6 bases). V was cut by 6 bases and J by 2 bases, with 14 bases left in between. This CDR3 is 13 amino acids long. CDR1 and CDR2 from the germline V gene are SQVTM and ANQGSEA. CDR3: CSVGAGETYEQYF. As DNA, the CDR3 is TGCAGCGTGGGGGCAGGGGAAACCTACGAGCAGTACTTC.

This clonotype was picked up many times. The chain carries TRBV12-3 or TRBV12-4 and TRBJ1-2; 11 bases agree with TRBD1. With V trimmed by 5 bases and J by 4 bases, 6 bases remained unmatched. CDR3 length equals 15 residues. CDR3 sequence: CASSPYGQGAYGYTF. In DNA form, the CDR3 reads TGTGCCAGCAGTCCTTATGGACAGGGGGCCTATGGCTACACCTTC.

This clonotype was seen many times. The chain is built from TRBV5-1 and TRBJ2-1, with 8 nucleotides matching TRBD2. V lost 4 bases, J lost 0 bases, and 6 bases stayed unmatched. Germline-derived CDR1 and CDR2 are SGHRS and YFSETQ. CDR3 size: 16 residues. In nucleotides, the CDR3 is TGCGCCAGCAGCCGTTTAGCGGGGTACTCCTACAATGAGCAGTTCTTC. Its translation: CASSRLAGYSYNEQFF.

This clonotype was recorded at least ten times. CDR3 coding DNA: TGTGCCAGTAGTATAGGGGCAGGGCTGTCTGGGGCCAACGTCCTGACTTTC. It is translated as CASSIGAGLSGANVLTF. V usage is TRBV19 and J usage is TRBJ2-6; the D gene is possibly TRBD1 (5 bases). V lost 1 base, J lost 1 base, and 11 bases lay in between. The CDR3 spans 17 residues. Germline CDR1 is LNHDA and CDR2 is SQIVND (reference sequence).

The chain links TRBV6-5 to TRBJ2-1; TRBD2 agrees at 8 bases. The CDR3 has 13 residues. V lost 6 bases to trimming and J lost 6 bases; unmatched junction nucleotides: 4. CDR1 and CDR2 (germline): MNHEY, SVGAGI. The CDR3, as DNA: TGTGCCAGCAGAAGTAGCGGGATCAATGAGCAGTTCTTC. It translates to CASRSSGINEQFF.

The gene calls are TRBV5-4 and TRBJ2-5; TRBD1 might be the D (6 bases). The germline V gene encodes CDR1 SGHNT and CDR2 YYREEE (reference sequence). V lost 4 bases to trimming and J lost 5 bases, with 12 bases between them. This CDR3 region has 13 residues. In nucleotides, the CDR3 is TGTGCCAGCAGCCAGACAGGCATGGAGACCCAGTACTTC. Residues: CASSQTGMETQYF.

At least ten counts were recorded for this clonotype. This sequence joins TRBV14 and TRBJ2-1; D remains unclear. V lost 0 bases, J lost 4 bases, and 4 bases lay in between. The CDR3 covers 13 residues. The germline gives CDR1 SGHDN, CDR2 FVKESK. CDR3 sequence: CASSQDMYNEQFF. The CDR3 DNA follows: TGTGCCAGCAGCCAAGACATGTACAATGAGCAGTTCTTC.

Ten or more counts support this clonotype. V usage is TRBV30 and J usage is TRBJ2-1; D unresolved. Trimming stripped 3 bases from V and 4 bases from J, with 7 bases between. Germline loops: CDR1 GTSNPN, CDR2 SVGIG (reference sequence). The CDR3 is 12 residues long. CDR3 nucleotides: TGTGCCTGGAGCCCTCCTTACAATGAGCAGTTCTTC. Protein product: CAWSPPYNEQFF. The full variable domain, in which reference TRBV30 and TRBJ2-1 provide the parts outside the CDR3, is SQTIHQWPATLVQPVGSPLSLECTVEGTSNPNLYWYRQAAGRGLQLLFYSVGIGQISSEVPQNLSASRPQDRQFILSSKKLLLSDSGFYLCAWSPPYNEQFFGPGTRLTVL.

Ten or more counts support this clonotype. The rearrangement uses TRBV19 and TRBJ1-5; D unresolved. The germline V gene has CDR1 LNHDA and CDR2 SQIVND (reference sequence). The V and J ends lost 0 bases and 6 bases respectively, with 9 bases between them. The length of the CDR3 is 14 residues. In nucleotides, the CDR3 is TGTGCCAGTAGTATAGAGGGGTTGAGTCAGCCCCAGCATTTT. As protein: CASSIEGLSQPQHF.

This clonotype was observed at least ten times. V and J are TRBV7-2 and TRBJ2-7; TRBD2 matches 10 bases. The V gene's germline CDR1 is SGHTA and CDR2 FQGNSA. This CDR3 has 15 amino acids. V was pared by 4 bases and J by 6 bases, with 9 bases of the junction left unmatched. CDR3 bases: TGTGCCAGCAGCTACCTAGCGGGGGCCGCCGCCGAGCAGTACTTC. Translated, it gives CASSYLAGAAAEQYF.

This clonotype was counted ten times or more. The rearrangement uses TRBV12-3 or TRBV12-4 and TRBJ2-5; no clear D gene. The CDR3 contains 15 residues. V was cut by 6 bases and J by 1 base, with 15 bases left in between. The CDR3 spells CASSPAGYVQETQYF. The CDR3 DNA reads TGTGCCAGCAGCCCTGCCGGGTACGTCCAAGAGACCCAGTACTTC.

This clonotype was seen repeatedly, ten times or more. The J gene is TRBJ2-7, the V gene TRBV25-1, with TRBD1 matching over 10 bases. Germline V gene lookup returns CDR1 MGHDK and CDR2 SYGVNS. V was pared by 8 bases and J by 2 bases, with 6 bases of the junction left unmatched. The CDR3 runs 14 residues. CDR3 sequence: CASGTGTGAYEQYF. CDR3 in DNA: TGTGCCAGCGGGACCGGGACAGGGGCCTACGAGCAGTACTTC.

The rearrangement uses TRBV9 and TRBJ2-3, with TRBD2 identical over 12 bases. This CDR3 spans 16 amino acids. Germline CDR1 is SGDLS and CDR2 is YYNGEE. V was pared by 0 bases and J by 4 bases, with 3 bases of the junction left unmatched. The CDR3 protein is CASSVGLAGGPDTQYF. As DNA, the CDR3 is TGTGCCAGCAGCGTAGGGCTAGCGGGAGGGCCAGATACGCAGTATTTT.

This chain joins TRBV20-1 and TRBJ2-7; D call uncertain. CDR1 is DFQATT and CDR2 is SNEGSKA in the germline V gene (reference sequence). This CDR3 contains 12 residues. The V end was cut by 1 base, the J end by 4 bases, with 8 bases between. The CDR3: CSARVGHYEQYF. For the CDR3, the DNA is TGCAGTGCTAGAGTAGGGCATTACGAGCAGTACTTC.

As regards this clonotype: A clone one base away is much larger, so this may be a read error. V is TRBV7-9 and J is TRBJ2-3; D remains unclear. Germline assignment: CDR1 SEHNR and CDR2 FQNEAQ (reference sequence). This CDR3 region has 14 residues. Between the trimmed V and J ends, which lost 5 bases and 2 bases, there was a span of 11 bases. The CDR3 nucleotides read TGTGCCAGCAGCCTTTTCCAGGTCACAGATACGCAGTATTTT. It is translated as CASSLFQVTDTQYF.

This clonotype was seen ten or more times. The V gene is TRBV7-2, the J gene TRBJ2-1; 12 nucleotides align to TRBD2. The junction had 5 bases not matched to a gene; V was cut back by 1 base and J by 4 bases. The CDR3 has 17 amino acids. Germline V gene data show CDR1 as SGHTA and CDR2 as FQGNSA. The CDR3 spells CASSLGGTSGFYNEQFF. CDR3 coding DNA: TGTGCCAGCAGCTTAGGAGGGACTAGCGGGTTTTACAATGAGCAGTTCTTC. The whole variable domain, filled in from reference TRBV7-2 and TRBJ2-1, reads GAGVSQSPSNKVTEKGKDVELRCDPISGHTALYWYRQSLGQGLEFLIYFQGNSAPDKSGLPSDRFSAERTGGSVSTLTIQRTQQEDSAVYLCASSLGGTSGFYNEQFFGPGTRLTVL.

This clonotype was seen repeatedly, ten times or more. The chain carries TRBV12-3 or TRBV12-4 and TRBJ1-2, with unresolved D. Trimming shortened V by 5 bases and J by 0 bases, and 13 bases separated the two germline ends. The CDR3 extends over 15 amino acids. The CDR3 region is CASSARAEPNYGYTF. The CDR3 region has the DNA TGTGCCAGCAGTGCCCGAGCGGAACCTAACTATGGCTACACCTTC.

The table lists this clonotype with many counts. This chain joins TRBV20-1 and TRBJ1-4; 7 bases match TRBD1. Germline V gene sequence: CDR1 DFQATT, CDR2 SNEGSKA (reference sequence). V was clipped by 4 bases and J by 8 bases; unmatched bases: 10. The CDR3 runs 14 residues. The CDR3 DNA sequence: TGCAGTGCTAACCCGGGACAGTCACGCGAAAAACTGTTTTTT. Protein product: CSANPGQSREKLFF.

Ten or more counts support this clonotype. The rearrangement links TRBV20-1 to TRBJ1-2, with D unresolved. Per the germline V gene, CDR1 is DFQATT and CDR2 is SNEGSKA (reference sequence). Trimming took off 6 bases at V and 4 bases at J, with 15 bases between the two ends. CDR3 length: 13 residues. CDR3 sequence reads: CSAEDPIGYGYTF. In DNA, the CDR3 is TGCAGTGCCGAGGACCCAATCGGCTATGGCTACACCTTC.

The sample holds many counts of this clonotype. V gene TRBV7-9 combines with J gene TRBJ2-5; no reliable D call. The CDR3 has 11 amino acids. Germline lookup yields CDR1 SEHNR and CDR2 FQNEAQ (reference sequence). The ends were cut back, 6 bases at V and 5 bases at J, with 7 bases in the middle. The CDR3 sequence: CASSTMETQYF. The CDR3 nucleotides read TGTGCCAGCAGTACCATGGAGACCCAGTACTTC.

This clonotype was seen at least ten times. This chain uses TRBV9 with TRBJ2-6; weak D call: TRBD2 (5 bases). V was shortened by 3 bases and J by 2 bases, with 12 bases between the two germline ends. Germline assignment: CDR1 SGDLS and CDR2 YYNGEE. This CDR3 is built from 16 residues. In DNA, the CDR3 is TGTGCCAGCAGCGGTCGAGGGCCCCCTGGGGCCAACGTCCTGACTTTC. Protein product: CASSGRGPPGANVLTF.

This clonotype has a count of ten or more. The CDR3 reads CATSRDGQFNSPLHF. The CDR3 region has the DNA TGTGCCACCAGCAGAGATGGACAGTTTAATTCACCCCTCCACTTT. This chain joins TRBV15 and TRBJ1-6; D might be TRBD1 (6 bases). The CDR3 consists of 15 residues. The V end lost 0 bases, the J end lost 6 bases, and 9 bases lay between the germline ends. Germline V lookup: CDR1 LNHNV, CDR2 YYDKDF (reference sequence). The full variable domain, with the rest looked up from reference TRBV15 and TRBJ1-6, is DAMVIQNPRYQVTQFGKPVTLSCSQTLNHNVMYWYQQKSSQAPKLLFHYYDKDFNNEADTPDNFQSRRPNTSFCFLDIRSPGLGDTAMYLCATSRDGQFNSPLHFGNGTRLTVT.

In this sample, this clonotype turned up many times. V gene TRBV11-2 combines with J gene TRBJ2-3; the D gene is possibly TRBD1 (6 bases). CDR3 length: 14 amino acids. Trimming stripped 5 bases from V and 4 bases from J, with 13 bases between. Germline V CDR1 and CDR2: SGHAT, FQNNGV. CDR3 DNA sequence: TGTGCCAGCAGCCCGCAGGGGCGTTCAGATACGCAGTATTTT. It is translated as CASSPQGRSDTQYF. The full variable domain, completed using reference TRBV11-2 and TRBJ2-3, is EAGVAQSPRYKIIEKRQSVAFWCNPISGHATLYWYQQILGQGPKLLIQFQNNGVVDDSQLPKDRFSAERLKGVDSTLKIQPAKLEDSAVYLCASSPQGRSDTQYFGPGTRLTVL.

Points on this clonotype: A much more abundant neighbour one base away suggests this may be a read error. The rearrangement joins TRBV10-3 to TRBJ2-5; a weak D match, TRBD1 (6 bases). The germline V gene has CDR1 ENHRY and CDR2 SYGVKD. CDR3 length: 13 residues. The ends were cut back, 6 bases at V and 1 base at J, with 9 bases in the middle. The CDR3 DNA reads TGTGCCATCAGGGGGGCCCGCCAAGAGACCCAGTACTTC. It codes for CAIRGARQETQYF.

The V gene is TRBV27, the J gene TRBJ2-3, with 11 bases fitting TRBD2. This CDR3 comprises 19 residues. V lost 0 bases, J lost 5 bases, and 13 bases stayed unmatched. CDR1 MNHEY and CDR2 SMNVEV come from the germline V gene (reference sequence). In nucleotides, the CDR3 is TGTGCCAGCAGTTTATCAAACCCCCTAGCGGGAGGAGGGGTAGATACGCAGTATTTT. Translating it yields CASSLSNPLAGGGVDTQYF.

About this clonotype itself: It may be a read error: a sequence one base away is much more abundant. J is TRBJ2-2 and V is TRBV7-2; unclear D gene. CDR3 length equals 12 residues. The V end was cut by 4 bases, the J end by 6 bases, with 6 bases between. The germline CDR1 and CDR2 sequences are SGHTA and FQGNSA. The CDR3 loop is CASSYYPGELFF. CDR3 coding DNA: TGTGCCAGCAGCTACTACCCCGGGGAGCTGTTTTTT.

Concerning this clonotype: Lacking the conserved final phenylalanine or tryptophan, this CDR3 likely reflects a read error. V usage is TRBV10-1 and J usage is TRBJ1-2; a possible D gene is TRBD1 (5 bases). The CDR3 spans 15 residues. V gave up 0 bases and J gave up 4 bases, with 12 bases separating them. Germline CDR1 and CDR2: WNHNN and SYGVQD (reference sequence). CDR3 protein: CASSESRQGVYGYTS. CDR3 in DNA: TGCGCCAGCAGTGAGTCGAGGCAGGGAGTCTATGGCTACACCTCC.